What follows describes a single T cell receptor (beta chain). The trim removed 3 bases at V and 7 bases at J, leaving 8 bases unmatched. Germline-derived CDR1 and CDR2 are SGHDT and YYEEEE. CDR3 length equals 14 residues. The data stem from a study of T cell changes during pregnancy in multiple sclerosis. This table comes from immunoSEQ multiplex PCR, and its TCRdb copy is limited to in-frame clones, with some not included. The repertoire consists of around 70,000 clones, with approximately 92% occurring once and the leading ten covering over 3.5%. The receptor's source is a female donor in good health, enrolled as a control in a pregnancy study. This chain uses TRBV5-6 with TRBJ2-5; 8 bases agree with TRBD1. The sample in question was peripheral blood, obtained after pregnancy. Here the CDR3 DNA reads TGTGCCAGCAGCTCACAGGGGGTACCGATGACCCAGTACTTC. As protein: CASSSQGVPMTQYF.